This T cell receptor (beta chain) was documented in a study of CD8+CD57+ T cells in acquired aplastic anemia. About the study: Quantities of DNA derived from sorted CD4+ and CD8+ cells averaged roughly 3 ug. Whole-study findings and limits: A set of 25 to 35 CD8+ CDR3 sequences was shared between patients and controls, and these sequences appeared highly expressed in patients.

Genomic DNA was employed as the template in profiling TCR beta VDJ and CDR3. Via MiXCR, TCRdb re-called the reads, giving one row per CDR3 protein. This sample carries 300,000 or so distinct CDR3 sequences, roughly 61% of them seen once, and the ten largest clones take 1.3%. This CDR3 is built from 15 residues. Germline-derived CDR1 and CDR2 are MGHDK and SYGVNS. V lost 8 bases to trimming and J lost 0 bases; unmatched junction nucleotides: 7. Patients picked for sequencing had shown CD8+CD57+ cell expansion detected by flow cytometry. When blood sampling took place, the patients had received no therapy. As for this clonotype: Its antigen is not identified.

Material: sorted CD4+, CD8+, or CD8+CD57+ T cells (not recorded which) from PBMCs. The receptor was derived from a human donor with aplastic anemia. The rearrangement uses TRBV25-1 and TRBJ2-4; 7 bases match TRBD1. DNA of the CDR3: TGTGCCAGCCAGACAGGGCAATTAGCCAAAAACATTCAGTACTTC. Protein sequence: CASQTGQLAKNIQYF.